The T cell receptor beta chain under discussion was sequenced for a study of beta chain features in type 1 diabetes. Isolation of CD4+ naive, central memory, regulatory and stem cell-like memory cells was achieved by sorting via CD45RO/CCR7/CD25/CD127/CD95/CD27. The whole isolated RNA underwent reverse transcription, so sequencing captured expressed TCRB transcripts. Repertoires were generated with immunoSEQ multiplex PCR, while TCRdb's copy carries only in-frame clones and drops some. Of around 500,000 clones in the sample, around 30% are singletons; the top ten hold more than 0.055%. There are 14 residues in the CDR3. V was clipped by 10 bases and J by 7 bases; unmatched bases: 10. Germline-derived CDR1 and CDR2 are MDHEN and SYDVKM.

Input material: naive CD4+ T cells from blood. This receptor was obtained from a man younger than 35 in good health. V gene TRBV28 combines with J gene TRBJ2-1, with 10 bases matching TRBD2. The CDR3 region has the DNA TGTGCCACCATGCTAGCGGGAGTCAGAAATGAGCAGTTCTTC. It specifies CATMLAGVRNEQFF.